This T cell receptor (beta chain) was recorded in a study of beta chain features in type 1 diabetes. Study in general: Sorted cells, 90 million to 120 million in number, were examined across all samples.

The sample holds a few counts of this clone. The antigen remains unidentified. Expressed TCRB transcripts were sequenced because the isolated RNA had all been reverse transcribed beforehand. TCRdb's copy holds only in-frame clones and misses some; the assay was immunoSEQ multiplex PCR. The table includes some 350,000 clones, roughly a tenth detected once. V was cut by 4 bases and J by 2 bases, with 12 bases left in between. The germline V gene has CDR1 SGHTS and CDR2 YDEGEE. The CDR3 is 15 amino acids. Study observations and caveats: Among patients with Type 1 diabetes, TCRB CDR3s were moderately but significantly shorter in every one of the four CD4+ subsets. The study found that naive, central memory and Treg TCRB repertoires appeared more similar in patients than in healthy donors.

The chain employs TRBV5-8 and TRBJ2-2, with D maybe TRBD2 (5 bases). The sequence derives from a man under 40 with type 1 diabetes. Sequencing was done on a sample of central memory CD4+ T cells from blood. The CDR3 protein is CASSVKRINTGELFF. The CDR3 DNA follows: TGTGCCAGCAGCGTGAAGCGGATTAACACCGGGGAGCTGTTTTTT.